Listed here is a single T cell receptor beta chain. These data are taken from a study of blood T cell repertoires in COVID-19. This CDR3 spans 14 amino acids. The germline V gene encodes CDR1 SGHRS and CDR2 YFSETQ. The germline V and J ends were trimmed by 7 bases and 0 bases, with 13 bases remaining between them. In the authors' methods: Amplification of reference gene primers was used by the study to estimate nucleated cell counts. Assay used: immunoSEQ multiplex PCR; TCRdb lists only in-frame clones, some missing. V, J and clone size derive from that table, while D and trimming were established from the DNA sequence. Among 200,000 to 300,000 clones listed, 70% to 90% were seen once.

V gene TRBV5-1 combines with J gene TRBJ1-1; D remains unclear. Material: peripheral blood. This TCR was sampled from a man aged 30 to 45 with active or convalescent COVID-19. This CDR3 reads CASEKQSVNTEAFF. DNA for the CDR3: TGCGCCAGCGAGAAGCAATCGGTGAACACTGAAGCTTTCTTT. Full variable domain (outside the CDR3, taken from reference TRBV5-1 and TRBJ1-1): KAGVTQTPRYLIKTRGQQVTLSCSPISGHRSVSWYQQTPGQGLQFLFEYFSETQRNKGNFPGRFSGRQFSNSRSEMNVSTLELGDSALYLCASEKQSVNTEAFFGQGTRLTVV.